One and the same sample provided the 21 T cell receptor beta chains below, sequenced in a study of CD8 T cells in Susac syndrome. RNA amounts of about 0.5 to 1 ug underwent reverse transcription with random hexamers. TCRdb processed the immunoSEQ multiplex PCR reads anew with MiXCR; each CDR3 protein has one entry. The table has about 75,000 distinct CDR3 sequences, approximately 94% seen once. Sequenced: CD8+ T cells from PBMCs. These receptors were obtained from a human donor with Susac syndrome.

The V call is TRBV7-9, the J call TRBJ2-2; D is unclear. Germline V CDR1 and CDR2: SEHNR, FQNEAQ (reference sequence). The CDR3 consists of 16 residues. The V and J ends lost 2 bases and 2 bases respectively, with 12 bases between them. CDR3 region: CASSLRARLNTGELFF. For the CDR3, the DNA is TGTGCCAGCAGCTTAAGGGCGAGATTAAACACCGGGGAGCTGTTTTTT. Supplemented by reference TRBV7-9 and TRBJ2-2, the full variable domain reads DTGVSQNPRHKITKRGQNVTFRCDPISEHNRLYWYRQTLGQGPEFLTYFQNEAQLEKSRLLSDRFSAERPKGSFSTLEIQRTEQGDSAMYLCASSLRARLNTGELFFGEGSRLTVL.

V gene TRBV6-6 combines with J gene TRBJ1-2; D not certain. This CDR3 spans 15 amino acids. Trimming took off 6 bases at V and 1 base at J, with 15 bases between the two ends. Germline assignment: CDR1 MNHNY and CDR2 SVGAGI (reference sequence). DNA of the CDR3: TGTGCCAGCAGATCCGATTTGCGGCTTAACTATGGCTACACCTTC. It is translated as CASRSDLRLNYGYTF.

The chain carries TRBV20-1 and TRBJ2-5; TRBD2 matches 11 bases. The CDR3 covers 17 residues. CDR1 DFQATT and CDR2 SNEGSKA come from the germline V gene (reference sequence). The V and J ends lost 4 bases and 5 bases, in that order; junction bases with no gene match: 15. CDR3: CSATRKGLAVLMETQYF. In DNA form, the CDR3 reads TGCAGTGCTACTAGAAAGGGACTAGCGGTTCTTATGGAGACCCAGTACTTC.

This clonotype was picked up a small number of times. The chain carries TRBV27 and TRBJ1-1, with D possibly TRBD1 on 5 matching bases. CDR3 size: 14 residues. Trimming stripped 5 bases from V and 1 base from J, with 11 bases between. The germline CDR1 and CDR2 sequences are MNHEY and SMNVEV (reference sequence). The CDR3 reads CASSPLDRNTEAFF. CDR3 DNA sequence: TGTGCCAGCAGTCCCCTCGACAGGAACACTGAAGCTTTCTTT.

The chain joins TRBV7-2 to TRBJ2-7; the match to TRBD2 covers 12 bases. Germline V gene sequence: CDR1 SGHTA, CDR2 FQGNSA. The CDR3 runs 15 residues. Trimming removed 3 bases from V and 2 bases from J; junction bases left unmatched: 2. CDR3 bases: TGTGCCAGCAGCTTCTCTAGCGGGGGGGCCTACGAGCAGTACTTC. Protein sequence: CASSFSSGGAYEQYF.

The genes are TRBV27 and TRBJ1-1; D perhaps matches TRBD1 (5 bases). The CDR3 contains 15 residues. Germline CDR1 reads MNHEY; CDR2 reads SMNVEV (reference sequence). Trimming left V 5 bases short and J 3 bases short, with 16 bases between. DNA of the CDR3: TGTGCCAGCAGTCTTGGCAGGACGGGACACACTGAAGCTTTCTTT. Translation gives CASSLGRTGHTEAFF.

CDR3 sequence (DNA): TGTGCCAGCAGCCCCGACAGGGGCGGGGAGACCCAGTACTTC. Its translation: CASSPDRGGETQYF. The V and J genes are TRBV12-3 or TRBV12-4 and TRBJ2-5; 8 bases agree with TRBD1. Trimming removed 6 bases from V and 5 bases from J; junction bases left unmatched: 8. CDR3 length: 14 residues.

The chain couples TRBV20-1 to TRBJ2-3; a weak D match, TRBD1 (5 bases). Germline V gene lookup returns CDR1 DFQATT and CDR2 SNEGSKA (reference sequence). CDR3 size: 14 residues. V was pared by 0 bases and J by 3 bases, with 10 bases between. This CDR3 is CSARDIRETDTQYF. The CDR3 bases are TGCAGTGCTAGAGACATCAGGGAAACAGATACGCAGTATTTT.

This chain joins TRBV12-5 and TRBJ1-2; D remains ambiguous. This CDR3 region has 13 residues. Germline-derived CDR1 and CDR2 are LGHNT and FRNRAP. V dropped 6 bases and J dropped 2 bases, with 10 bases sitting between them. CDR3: CASGPDGNYGYTF. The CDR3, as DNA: TGTGCTAGTGGACCTGACGGGAACTATGGCTACACCTTC.

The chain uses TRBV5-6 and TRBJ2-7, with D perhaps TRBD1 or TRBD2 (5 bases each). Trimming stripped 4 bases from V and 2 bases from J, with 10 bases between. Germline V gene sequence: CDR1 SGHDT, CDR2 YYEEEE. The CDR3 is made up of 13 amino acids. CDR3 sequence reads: CASSLGRPYEQYF. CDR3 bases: TGTGCCAGCAGCCTGGGACGGCCCTACGAGCAGTACTTC.

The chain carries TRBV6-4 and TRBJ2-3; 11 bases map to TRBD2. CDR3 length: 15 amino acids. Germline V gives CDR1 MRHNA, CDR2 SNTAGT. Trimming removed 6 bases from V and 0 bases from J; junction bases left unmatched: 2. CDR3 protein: CASSRLAGSTDTQYF. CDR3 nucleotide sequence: TGTGCCAGCAGCCGACTAGCGGGGAGCACAGATACGCAGTATTTT.

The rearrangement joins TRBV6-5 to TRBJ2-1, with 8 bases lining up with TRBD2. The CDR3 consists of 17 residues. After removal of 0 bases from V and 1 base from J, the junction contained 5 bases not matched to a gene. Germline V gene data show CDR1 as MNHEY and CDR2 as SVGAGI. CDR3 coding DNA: TGTGCCAGCAGTTACTCTGTTGGCGGGGGGTCCTACAATGAGCAGTTCTTC. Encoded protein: CASSYSVGGGSYNEQFF.

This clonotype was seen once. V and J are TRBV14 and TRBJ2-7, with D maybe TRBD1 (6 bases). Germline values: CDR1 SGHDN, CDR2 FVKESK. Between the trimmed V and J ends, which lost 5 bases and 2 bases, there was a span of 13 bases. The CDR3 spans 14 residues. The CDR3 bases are TGTGCCAGCAGCATTCGACAGGCTACCTACGAGCAGTACTTC. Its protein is CASSIRQATYEQYF.

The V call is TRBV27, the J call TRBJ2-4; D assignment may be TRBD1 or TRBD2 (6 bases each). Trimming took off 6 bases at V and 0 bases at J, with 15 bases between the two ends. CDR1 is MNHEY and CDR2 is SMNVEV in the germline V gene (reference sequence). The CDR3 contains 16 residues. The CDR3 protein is CASSRLGGQAKNIQYF. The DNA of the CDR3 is TGTGCCAGCAGCCGACTAGGGGGGCAAGCCAAAAACATTCAGTACTTC.

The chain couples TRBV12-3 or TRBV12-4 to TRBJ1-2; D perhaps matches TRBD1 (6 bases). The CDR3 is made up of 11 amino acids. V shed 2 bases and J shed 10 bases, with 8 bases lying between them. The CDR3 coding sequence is TGTGCCAGCAGTTTAAGACAGGCCTACACCTTC. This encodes CASSLRQAYTF.

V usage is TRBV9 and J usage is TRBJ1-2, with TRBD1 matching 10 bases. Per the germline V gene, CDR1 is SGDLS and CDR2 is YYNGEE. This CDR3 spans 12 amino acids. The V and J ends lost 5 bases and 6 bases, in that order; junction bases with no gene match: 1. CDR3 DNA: TGTGCCAGCAGGACAGGGGGCCATGGCTACACCTTC. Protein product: CASRTGGHGYTF.

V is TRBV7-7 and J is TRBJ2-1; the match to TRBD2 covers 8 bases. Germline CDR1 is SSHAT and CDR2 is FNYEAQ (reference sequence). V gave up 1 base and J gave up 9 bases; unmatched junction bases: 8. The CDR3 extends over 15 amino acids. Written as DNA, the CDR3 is TGTGCCAGCAGCTTAGACGGGGGGGCCAGGGCTGAGCAGTTCTTC. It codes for CASSLDGGARAEQFF.

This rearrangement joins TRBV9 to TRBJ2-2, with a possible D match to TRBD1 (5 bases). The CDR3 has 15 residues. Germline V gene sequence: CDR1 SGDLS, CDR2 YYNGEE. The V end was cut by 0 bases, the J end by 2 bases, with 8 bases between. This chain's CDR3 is CASSVVQGNTGELFF. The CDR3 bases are TGTGCCAGCAGCGTAGTGCAGGGTAACACCGGGGAGCTGTTTTTT.

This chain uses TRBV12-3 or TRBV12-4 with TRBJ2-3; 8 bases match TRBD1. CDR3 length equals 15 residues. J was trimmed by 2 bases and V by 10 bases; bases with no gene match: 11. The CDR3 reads CATHLRQGHTDTQYF. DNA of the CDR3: TGTGCCACCCACCTGCGACAGGGGCACACAGATACGCAGTATTTT.

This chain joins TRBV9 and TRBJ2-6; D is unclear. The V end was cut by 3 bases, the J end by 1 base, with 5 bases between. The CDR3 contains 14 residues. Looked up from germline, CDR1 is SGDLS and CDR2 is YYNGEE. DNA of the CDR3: TGTGCCAGCAGCGCGTCTTCTGGGGCCAACGTCCTGACTTTC. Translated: CASSASSGANVLTF.

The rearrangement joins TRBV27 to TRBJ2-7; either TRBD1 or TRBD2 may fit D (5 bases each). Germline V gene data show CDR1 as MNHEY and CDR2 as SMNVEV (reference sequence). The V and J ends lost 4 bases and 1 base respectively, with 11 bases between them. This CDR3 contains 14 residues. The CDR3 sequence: CASSSGRGSYEQYF. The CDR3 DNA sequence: TGTGCCAGCAGTTCGGGACGGGGATCCTACGAGCAGTACTTC.